This T cell receptor beta chain came from a study of cytomegalovirus exposure and HLA in healthy donors. Overall study context: It was reported in a later analysis that the same platform had been used for the approximately 120 validation repertoires as for the approximately 670 first-cohort repertoires.

The study, taken as a whole, reports: Cytomegalovirus association was assigned to approximately 160 TCR beta chains.

Germline assignment: CDR1 SNHLY and CDR2 FYNNEI. This CDR3 has 15 residues. Trimming cost V 2 bases and J 5 bases, with 16 bases left between them. On this clone: Its antigen is unknown.

An approximately 130-subject validation cohort, separate from the 666-subject first cohort, supplied the donors. Generated by immunoSEQ multiplex PCR, the TCRdb table keeps only in-frame clones and is missing some. The data show approximately 150,000 clones, 80% to 85% seen once. Material for sequencing was PBMCs. This clonotype was obtained from a man aged 25-40 years in good health and CMV-seropositive. V gene TRBV2 combines with J gene TRBJ2-7; TRBD1 might be the D (5 bases). In nucleotides, the CDR3 is TGTGCCAGCAGTGAACTCGTATCAGGGTTCGACGAGCAGTACTTC. It encodes CASSELVSGFDEQYF.